The clone carrying this TCR beta chain was counted a single time. Its matching antigen is unknown. Researchers ran the PCR with 60 Vbeta and 13 Jbeta primers. The data were produced by immunoSEQ multiplex PCR, yet TCRdb's version contains in-frame clones alone and is incomplete. The sample carries some 130,000 clones, around 73% recorded once. The entry originates in a study of cytomegalovirus exposure and HLA in healthy donors. Study findings and constraints: Rare TCR sequences dominated, though some public TCRs recurred in many donors. When a later analysis compared HLA-associated TCR beta chains with equally common others, the HLA-associated chains turned out to be more clonally expanded and to have lower generation probabilities.

Germline lookup yields CDR1 SQVTM and CDR2 ANQGSEA. V shed 4 bases and J shed 3 bases, with 9 bases lying between them. The CDR3 runs to 12 residues. The J gene is TRBJ1-2, the V gene TRBV29-1, with D possibly matching TRBD1 (5 bases). This clonotype was sampled from a female donor in good health and CMV-seronegative. The sample taken for sequencing was PBMCs. CDR3 region: CSVARVDYGYTF. The CDR3 DNA reads as TGCAGCGTTGCCAGGGTAGACTATGGCTACACCTTC. Based on the CDR3 plus reference TRBV29-1 and TRBJ1-2, the full variable domain is SAVISQKPSRDICQRGTSLTIQCQVDSQVTMMFWYRQQPGQSLTLIATANQGSEATYESGFVIDKFPISRPNLTFSTLTVSNMSPEDSSIYLCSVARVDYGYTFGSGTRLTVV.